Listed below are T cell receptor beta chains from one sample, sequenced in a study of blood T cell repertoires in COVID-19. Method: immunoSEQ multiplex PCR; TCRdb's copy keeps in-frame clones and lacks some. The data show roughly 160,000 clones, around 79% seen once. Input material: PBMCs or T cells enriched from blood (not recorded which). These receptors were collected from a woman in her 70s in a cohort exposed to, infected with or recovered from COVID-19 (not recorded which). CDR3s include the opening cysteine and the closing phenylalanine or tryptophan. D genes are given only for firm matches. Expanded clones get a size class; other rows say once, few or many, or leave the size out.

TRBJ1-6	.	TRBD1	TRBV6-6	TGTGCCAGCACCGGGGGACAGGGTAATAATTCACCCCTCCACTTT	CASTGGQGNNSPLHF
TRBJ1-1	.	.	TRBV6-5	TGTGCCAGCAGATCCCCTCTGACTGAAGCTTTCTTT	CASRSPLTEAFF
TRBJ2-2	few	TRBD1	TRBV7-9	TGTGCCAGCAGCTACCACAGGGGGGCGAACACCGGGGAGCTGTTTTTT	CASSYHRGANTGELFF
TRBJ2-1	.	TRBD2	TRBV5-1	TGCGCCAGCAGCTTGGGACTAGCGGGATATTCAGATGAGCAGTTCTTC	CASSLGLAGYSDEQFF
TRBJ2-1	.	.	TRBV18	TGTGCCAGCTCACCATCCCAGGGGCTAGGCAATGAGCAGTTCTTC	CASSPSQGLGNEQFF
TRBJ1-4	.	.	TRBV6-6	TGTGCCAGCATCGGTCAGGGCTCTAATGAAAAACTGTTTTTT	CASIGQGSNEKLFF
TRBJ2-3	.	TRBD2	TRBV9	TGTGCCAGCAGCGTAGGGGCGTCGGCGGGAGGGCCGGGAGATACGCAGTATTTT	CASSVGASAGGPGDTQYF
TRBJ2-7	.	TRBD1	TRBV15	TGTGCCACCAGCAGCGGACAGGAACCGACCTACGAGCAGTACTTC	CATSSGQEPTYEQYF
TRBJ2-7	.	.	TRBV29-1	TGCAGCGTTGTGGGAGAAAAATACGAGCAGTACTTC	CSVVGEKYEQYF
TRBJ1-1	.	TRBD1	TRBV5-1	TGCGCCAGCAGCTTGACAGGGGGCGGCACTGAAGCTTTCTTT	CASSLTGGGTEAFF
TRBJ2-7	.	.	TRBV5-4	TGTGCCAGCAGCTTAGGCCCCGCGGTGGAGCAGTACTTC	CASSLGPAVEQYF
TRBJ2-5	.	TRBD1	TRBV11-3	TGTGCCAGCAGCTCCGGACAGGGGGAGACCCAGTACTTC	CASSSGQGETQYF
TRBJ1-5	.	.	TRBV12-1	TGTGCCAGCACCCTTGGGCCGGCAAGTAGCAATCAGCCCCAGCATTTT	CASTLGPASSNQPQHF
TRBJ1-1	once	.	TRBV7-8	TGTGCCAGCAGCCTCCTAAGACAGTCCGGCATGGGCACTGAAGCTTTCTTT	CASSLLRQSGMGTEAFF
TRBJ1-6	.	.	TRBV24-1	TGTGCCACCAGTGATTTCCCTGATATATTTCAGGGGACCGAAAGCGTCCATAATTCACCCCTCCACTTT	CATSDFPDIFQGTESVHNSPLHF
TRBJ2-1	.	TRBD2	TRBV7-9	TGTGCCAGCAGCATTTTAGCGGGAGATGAGGGTGAGCAGTTCTTC	CASSILAGDEGEQFF
TRBJ1-6	.	TRBD1	TRBV6-5	TGTGCCAGCAGTTACGGACAGGGTTTAACTTCACCCCTCCACTTT	CASSYGQGLTSPLHF
TRBJ1-5	.	.	TRBV20-1	TGCAGTGCCTCCTCCAATCAGCCCCAGCATTTT	CSASSNQPQHF
TRBJ2-7	.	TRBD2	TRBV6-1	TGTGCCAGCAACTCGCGGGAGGGAGGGTCCTACGAGCAGTACTTC	CASNSREGGSYEQYF
TRBJ2-7	.	TRBD2	TRBV4-2	TGTGCCAGCAGCCAAGATATGGGAATAGCGGGAGAGTCGGGGGAGCAGTACTTC	CASSQDMGIAGESGEQYF
TRBJ1-1	.	.	TRBV7-9	TGTGCCAGCAGCCTGACTATGAACACTGAAGCTTTCTTT	CASSLTMNTEAFF
TRBJ2-7	.	TRBD1	TRBV5-1	TGCGCCAGCAGCTTGGGCCCGGGACAGGGCTACGAGCAGTACTTC	CASSLGPGQGYEQYF
TRBJ2-5	once	TRBD2	TRBV3-1/TRBV3-2	TGTGCCAGCAGCCGAAACTCGGGCGGGAGACTGGAGACCCAGTACTTC	CASSRNSGGRLETQYF
TRBJ2-7	few	.	TRBV5-5	TGTGCCAGCAATAATATCCTAACCTACGAGCAGTACTTC	CASNNILTYEQYF
TRBJ2-7	.	.	TRBV5-5	TGTGCCAGCAGCTTGCCTGGGAGCTCCTACGAGCAGTACTTC	CASSLPGSSYEQYF
TRBJ2-3	.	TRBD1	TRBV19	TGTGCCAGTAGTATGACAGGGGTTGATACGCAGTATTTT	CASSMTGVDTQYF
TRBJ1-2	.	TRBD1	TRBV12-3/TRBV12-4	TGTGCCAGCAGTTTGGGACAGGGCTATGGCTACACCTTC	CASSLGQGYGYTF
TRBJ2-2	.	.	TRBV4-1	TGCGCCAGCAGCCAACAGGGCTTTGGGAACACCGGGGAGCTGTTTTTT	CASSQQGFGNTGELFF
TRBJ2-7	.	TRBD1	TRBV5-8	TGTGCCAGCAGGAGGAGAGGGGGCCGGTACGAGCAGTACTTC	CASRRRGGRYEQYF
TRBJ2-1	few	.	TRBV4-2	TGTGCCAGCAGCCAAGAGATTAGAAGTGAGCAGTTCTTC	CASSQEIRSEQFF
TRBJ2-1	.	.	TRBV3-1/TRBV3-2	TGTGCCAGCAGCCAAGAAGGCGGGAATGAGCAGTTCTTC	CASSQEGGNEQFF
TRBJ1-2	.	TRBD1	TRBV30	TGTGCCTGGAGTGTCTCACAGGGGCGCTACACCTTC	CAWSVSQGRYTF